This T cell receptor (beta chain) was sequenced in a study of T cell changes during pregnancy in multiple sclerosis. From germline, CDR1 is SGHRS and CDR2 YFSETQ. This CDR3 is built from 14 residues. The junction had 10 bases not matched to a gene; V was cut back by 5 bases and J by 6 bases. Libraries were prepared by immunoSEQ multiplex PCR; TCRdb keeps only in-frame clonotypes and omits some of them. The data show approximately 100,000 clones, approximately 94% seen once. The sequence was collected from a female donor with multiple sclerosis, enrolled in a pregnancy study. The source material was peripheral blood, sampled before pregnancy. The genes are TRBV5-1 and TRBJ1-1; the match to TRBD1 covers 7 bases. DNA of the CDR3: TGCGCCAGCAGGGAACAGGGGCTGTTGTCTGAAGCTTTCTTT. It yields the protein CASREQGLLSEAFF.